These T cell receptor beta chains were read from a single sample in a study of Ad26.COV2.S vaccination and SARS-CoV-2 variants. Some clones are missing from TCRdb's copy, which holds only in-frame ones; the method was immunoSEQ multiplex PCR. Here the sample spans around 310,000 clones, about nine tenths being singletons. Sample: peripheral blood, taken in a trial of Ad26.COV2.S vaccine versus placebo. The source of these receptors is a person between 18 and 65 years old who received the Ad26.COV2.S COVID-19 vaccine or a placebo. Both conserved end residues are part of each CDR3. Clone size is stated in some rows and not others, as once, few, many or a class when expanded.

j_call: TRBJ2-7; v_call: TRBV18; clone_size: .; cdr3_aa: CASSPQQGSGSEQYF
j_call: TRBJ2-1; v_call: TRBV6-5; clone_size: .; cdr3_aa: CATGPLSLGRDEQFF
j_call: TRBJ1-1; v_call: TRBV9; clone_size: .; cdr3_aa: CASSVSPLQGNGGPAFF
j_call: TRBJ1-1; v_call: TRBV5-1; clone_size: .; cdr3_aa: CASSLEIEGAWTEAFF
j_call: TRBJ1-3; v_call: TRBV9; clone_size: .; cdr3_aa: CASSVSGASGNTIYF
j_call: TRBJ1-2; v_call: TRBV30; clone_size: .; cdr3_aa: CAWSGQAVRGYTF
j_call: TRBJ1-2; v_call: TRBV7-9; clone_size: .; cdr3_aa: CASSFPRGAIDGYTF
j_call: TRBJ1-2; v_call: TRBV3-1/TRBV3-2; clone_size: .; cdr3_aa: CASSQRAGGGYTF
j_call: TRBJ1-1; v_call: TRBV5-6; clone_size: .; cdr3_aa: CASSPDPQENTEAFF
j_call: TRBJ2-2; v_call: TRBV4-3; clone_size: .; cdr3_aa: CASSQGRSTGGVGELFF
j_call: TRBJ1-3; v_call: TRBV6-6; clone_size: .; cdr3_aa: CASSLEGPQRYF
j_call: TRBJ2-3; v_call: TRBV9; clone_size: .; cdr3_aa: CASSDASGSFTDTQYF
j_call: TRBJ1-5; v_call: TRBV19; clone_size: .; cdr3_aa: CASSIENRQPQHF
j_call: TRBJ2-5; v_call: TRBV24-1; clone_size: .; cdr3_aa: CATSDPSYGGQETQYF
j_call: TRBJ1-1; v_call: TRBV20-1; clone_size: .; cdr3_aa: CSASRDNLNTEAFF
j_call: TRBJ1-6; v_call: TRBV7-6; clone_size: few; cdr3_aa: CASSLTGSSYNSPLHF
j_call: TRBJ1-5; v_call: TRBV28; clone_size: .; cdr3_aa: CASSFRASGTGGMMGNQPQHF
j_call: TRBJ1-1; v_call: TRBV24-1; clone_size: once; cdr3_aa: CATSDLGALAFF
j_call: TRBJ1-2; v_call: TRBV4-3; clone_size: .; cdr3_aa: CASSQVIQGVGDYGYTF
j_call: TRBJ2-2; v_call: TRBV4-1; clone_size: .; cdr3_aa: CASSPRLAEITGELFF
j_call: TRBJ2-2; v_call: TRBV6-4; clone_size: .; cdr3_aa: CASSEGGSYTGELFF
j_call: TRBJ2-2; v_call: TRBV6-2/TRBV6-3; clone_size: .; cdr3_aa: CASSYPRLAGEDTGELFF
j_call: TRBJ2-7; v_call: TRBV27; clone_size: .; cdr3_aa: CASGLAGGSYEQYF
j_call: TRBJ2-3; v_call: TRBV30; clone_size: .; cdr3_aa: CAWSTSGSDTQYF
j_call: TRBJ1-5; v_call: TRBV12-3/TRBV12-4; clone_size: .; cdr3_aa: CASSLSGNQPQHF
j_call: TRBJ2-7; v_call: TRBV20-1; clone_size: .; cdr3_aa: CSAHEGISQYF
j_call: TRBJ2-1; v_call: TRBV19; clone_size: .; cdr3_aa: CASSPPPAAGGLLAANEQFF
j_call: TRBJ2-1; v_call: TRBV4-3; clone_size: once; cdr3_aa: CASSQDKDKEQFF
j_call: TRBJ2-1; v_call: TRBV7-3; clone_size: .; cdr3_aa: CASSQGLAGWDEQFF
j_call: TRBJ1-1; v_call: TRBV11-3; clone_size: .; cdr3_aa: CASSLDGQANTEAFF
j_call: TRBJ1-6; v_call: TRBV19; clone_size: .; cdr3_aa: CASSIVGGNSPLHF
j_call: TRBJ2-5; v_call: TRBV7-9; clone_size: .; cdr3_aa: CASSFLGLQQETQYF
j_call: TRBJ2-5; v_call: TRBV7-9; clone_size: .; cdr3_aa: CASSSPGTGWETQYF
j_call: TRBJ2-2; v_call: TRBV4-2; clone_size: .; cdr3_aa: CASSPFPGAGDGTGELFF
j_call: TRBJ1-1; v_call: TRBV5-5; clone_size: .; cdr3_aa: CASSLGGHASTEAFF
j_call: TRBJ2-2; v_call: TRBV24-1; clone_size: .; cdr3_aa: CATSRTGGNTGELFF
j_call: TRBJ2-3; v_call: TRBV19; clone_size: .; cdr3_aa: CASTARTSGGAGTDTQYF
j_call: TRBJ2-1; v_call: TRBV13; clone_size: .; cdr3_aa: CASSPMGFNEQFF
j_call: TRBJ2-2; v_call: TRBV6-6; clone_size: .; cdr3_aa: CATQGLTAGPGELFF
j_call: TRBJ2-1; v_call: TRBV11-3; clone_size: .; cdr3_aa: CASSPAGDEQFF
j_call: TRBJ1-4; v_call: TRBV19; clone_size: .; cdr3_aa: CASTAWTGYEKLFF
j_call: TRBJ1-3; v_call: TRBV7-2; clone_size: .; cdr3_aa: CASSLERGPGNTIYF
j_call: TRBJ1-2; v_call: TRBV7-2; clone_size: .; cdr3_aa: CASSLTANYGYTF
j_call: TRBJ1-4; v_call: TRBV25-1; clone_size: .; cdr3_aa: CASSEEAAATNEKLFF
j_call: TRBJ2-2; v_call: TRBV27; clone_size: .; cdr3_aa: CASGRKNTGELFF
j_call: TRBJ1-1; v_call: TRBV6-2/TRBV6-3; clone_size: few; cdr3_aa: CASSYSEIYTEAFF
j_call: TRBJ1-4; v_call: TRBV18; clone_size: .; cdr3_aa: CASSPDISTNEKLFF
j_call: TRBJ2-7; v_call: TRBV18; clone_size: .; cdr3_aa: CASSPGGVEQYF
j_call: TRBJ1-1; v_call: TRBV19; clone_size: .; cdr3_aa: CASSIGGQLGTEAFF
j_call: TRBJ1-1; v_call: TRBV4-3; clone_size: once; cdr3_aa: CASSLQGLNTEAFF
j_call: TRBJ1-1; v_call: TRBV5-1; clone_size: .; cdr3_aa: CASSTTQGANPEAFF
j_call: TRBJ1-1; v_call: TRBV7-9; clone_size: .; cdr3_aa: CASSNDPTEAFF
j_call: TRBJ2-1; v_call: TRBV30; clone_size: .; cdr3_aa: CAWGLAGYIYNEQFF
j_call: TRBJ1-2; v_call: TRBV7-9; clone_size: .; cdr3_aa: CASSFAAGGDYGYTF
j_call: TRBJ2-7; v_call: TRBV7-9; clone_size: .; cdr3_aa: CANSPRDRHEQYF
j_call: TRBJ1-1; v_call: TRBV7-9; clone_size: .; cdr3_aa: CASSLGAGRDTEAFF
j_call: TRBJ1-5; v_call: TRBV30; clone_size: .; cdr3_aa: CAWSWTDQGQPQHF
j_call: TRBJ1-2; v_call: TRBV2; clone_size: .; cdr3_aa: CASGTQGLSYGYTF
j_call: TRBJ1-1; v_call: TRBV5-6; clone_size: .; cdr3_aa: CASSSTVGMLEAFF